This paragraph reports one T cell receptor beta chain. V was cut by 3 bases and J by 4 bases, with 13 bases left in between. The CDR3 totals 15 residues. Germline assignment: CDR1 MGHRA and CDR2 YSYEKL. This record belongs to a study of blood T cell repertoires in COVID-19. Across the whole study: COVID-19 samples from acute and convalescent phases originated in the United States, Italy and Spain. The cDNA or gDNA used as material had been derived from T cells, B-cell-depleted T cells, or PBMCs.

Study processing details: Reference gene primer amplification in the assay estimated nucleated cell counts. Libraries were prepared by immunoSEQ multiplex PCR; TCRdb keeps only in-frame clonotypes and omits some of them. V, J and clone size derive from that table, while D and trimming were established from the DNA sequence. Of over 120,000 clones listed, around 83% are singletons. V usage is TRBV4-1 and J usage is TRBJ1-5, with D perhaps matching TRBD1 (6 bases). The sequence came from a man aged 60 to 75 with active or convalescent COVID-19. Sequencing was performed on peripheral blood. CDR3 sequence reads: CASSQHRVGNQPQHF. The DNA of the CDR3 is TGCGCCAGCAGCCAGCACAGGGTTGGGAATCAGCCCCAGCATTTT.